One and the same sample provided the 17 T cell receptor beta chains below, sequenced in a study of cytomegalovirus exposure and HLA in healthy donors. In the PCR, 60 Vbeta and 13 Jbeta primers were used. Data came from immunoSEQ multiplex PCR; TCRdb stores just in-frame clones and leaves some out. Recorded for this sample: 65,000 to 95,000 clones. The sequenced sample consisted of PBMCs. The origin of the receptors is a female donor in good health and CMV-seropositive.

CDR3 residues: CASSQAAGDPYEQYF. In nucleotides, the CDR3 is TGCGCCAGCAGCCAAGCTGCGGGGGATCCATACGAGCAGTACTTC. This chain connects TRBV4-1 to TRBJ2-7, with TRBD2 identical over 7 bases. CDR1 is MGHRA, CDR2 YSYEKL, per germline. This CDR3 spans 15 amino acids. V lost 1 base, J lost 4 bases, and 7 bases stayed unmatched.

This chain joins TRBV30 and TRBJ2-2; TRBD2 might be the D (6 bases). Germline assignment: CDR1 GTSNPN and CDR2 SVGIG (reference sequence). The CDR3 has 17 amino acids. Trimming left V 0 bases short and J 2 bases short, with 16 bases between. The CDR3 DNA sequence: TGTGCCTGGAGTGTTGGGAGGATAGCGAGTAACACCGGGGAGCTGTTTTTT. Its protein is CAWSVGRIASNTGELFF. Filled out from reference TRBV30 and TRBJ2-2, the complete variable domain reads SQTIHQWPATLVQPVGSPLSLECTVEGTSNPNLYWYRQAAGRGLQLLFYSVGIGQISSEVPQNLSASRPQDRQFILSSKKLLLSDSGFYLCAWSVGRIASNTGELFFGEGSRLTVL.

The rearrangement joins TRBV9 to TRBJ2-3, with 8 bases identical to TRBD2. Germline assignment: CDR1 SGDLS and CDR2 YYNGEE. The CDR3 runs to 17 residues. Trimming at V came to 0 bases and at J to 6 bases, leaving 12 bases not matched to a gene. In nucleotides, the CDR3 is TGTGCCAGCAGCGTAGGGTTTAGCGGGGACGCCGGGGATACGCAGTATTTT. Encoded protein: CASSVGFSGDAGDTQYF.

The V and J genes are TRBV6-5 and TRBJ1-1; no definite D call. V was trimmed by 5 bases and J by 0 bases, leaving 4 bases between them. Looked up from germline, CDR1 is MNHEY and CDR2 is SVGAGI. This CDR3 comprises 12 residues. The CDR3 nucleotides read TGTGCCAGCAGTGCGGTGAACACTGAAGCTTTCTTT. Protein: CASSAVNTEAFF.

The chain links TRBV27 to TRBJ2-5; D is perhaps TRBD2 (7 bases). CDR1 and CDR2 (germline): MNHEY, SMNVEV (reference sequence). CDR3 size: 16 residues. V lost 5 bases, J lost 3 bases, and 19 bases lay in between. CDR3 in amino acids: CASSRTPGGAKETQYF. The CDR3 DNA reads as TGTGCCAGCAGTCGAACCCCGGGGGGCGCAAAAGAGACCCAGTACTTC.

The CDR3 spells CASSFGPHGQNTEAFF. For the CDR3, the DNA is TGTGCCAGCAGCTTTGGGCCACACGGCCAAAACACTGAAGCTTTCTTT. The V gene is TRBV11-2, the J gene TRBJ1-1; unclear D gene. The germline V gene encodes CDR1 SGHAT and CDR2 FQNNGV. Trimming took off 3 bases at V and 2 bases at J, with 16 bases between the two ends. This CDR3 has 16 amino acids.

The chain's CDR3 is CAWSVIERLVTDTQYF. In DNA, the CDR3 is TGTGCCTGGAGTGTGATCGAGCGGTTGGTCACAGATACGCAGTATTTT. This chain joins TRBV30 and TRBJ2-3, with D perhaps matching TRBD2 (5 bases). V was cut by 0 bases and J by 2 bases, with 15 bases left in between. This CDR3 comprises 16 residues. CDR1 and CDR2 from the germline V gene are GTSNPN and SVGIG (reference sequence).

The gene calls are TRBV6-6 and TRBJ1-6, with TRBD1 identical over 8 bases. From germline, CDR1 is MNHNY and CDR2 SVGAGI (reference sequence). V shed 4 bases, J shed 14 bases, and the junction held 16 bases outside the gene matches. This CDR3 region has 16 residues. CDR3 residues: CASSSTGAILSRSLHF. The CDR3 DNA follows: TGTGCCAGCAGTTCGACAGGGGCTATCCTTTCAAGGTCCCTCCACTTT.

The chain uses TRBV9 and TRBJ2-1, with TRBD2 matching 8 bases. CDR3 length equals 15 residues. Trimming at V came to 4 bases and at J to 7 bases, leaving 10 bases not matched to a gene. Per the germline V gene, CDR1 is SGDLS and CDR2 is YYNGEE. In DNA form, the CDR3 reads TGTGCCAGCAGCCCTCGGGAGGGGGGTGGAAATGAGCAGTTCTTC. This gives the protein CASSPREGGGNEQFF.

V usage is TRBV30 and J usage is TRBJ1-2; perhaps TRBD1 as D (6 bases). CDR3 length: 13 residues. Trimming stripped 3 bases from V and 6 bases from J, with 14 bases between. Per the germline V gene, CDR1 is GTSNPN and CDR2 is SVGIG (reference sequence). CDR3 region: CAWRTGTQDGYTF. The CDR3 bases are TGTGCCTGGAGAACCGGGACACAGGATGGCTACACCTTC.

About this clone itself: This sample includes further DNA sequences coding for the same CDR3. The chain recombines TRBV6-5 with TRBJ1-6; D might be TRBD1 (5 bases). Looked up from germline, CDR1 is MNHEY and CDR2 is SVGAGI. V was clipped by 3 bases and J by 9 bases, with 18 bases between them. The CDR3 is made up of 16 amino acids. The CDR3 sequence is CASSYTMSSGGSPLHF. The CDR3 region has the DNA TGTGCCAGCAGTTATACCATGAGCTCCGGGGGTTCACCCCTCCACTTT.

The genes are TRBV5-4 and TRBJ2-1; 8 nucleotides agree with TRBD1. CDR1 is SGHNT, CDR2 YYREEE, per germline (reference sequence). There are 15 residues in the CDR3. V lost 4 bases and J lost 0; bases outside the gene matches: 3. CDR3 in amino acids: CASSRQGSSYNEQFF. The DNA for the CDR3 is TGTGCCAGCAGCCGACAGGGGAGCTCCTACAATGAGCAGTTCTTC.

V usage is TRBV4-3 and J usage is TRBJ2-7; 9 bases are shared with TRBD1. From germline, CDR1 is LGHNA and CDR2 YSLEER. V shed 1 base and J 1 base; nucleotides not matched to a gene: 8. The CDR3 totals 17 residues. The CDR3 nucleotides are TGCGCCAGCAGCCAAGGGCTACAGGGGGCAGAATCCTACGAGCAGTACTTC. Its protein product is CASSQGLQGAESYEQYF.

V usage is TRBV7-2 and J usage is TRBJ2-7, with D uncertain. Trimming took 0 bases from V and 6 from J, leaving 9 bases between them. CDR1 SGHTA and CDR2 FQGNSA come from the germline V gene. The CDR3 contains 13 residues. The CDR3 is CASSLAYQSEQYF. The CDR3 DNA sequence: TGTGCCAGCAGCTTAGCGTACCAGTCCGAGCAGTACTTC.

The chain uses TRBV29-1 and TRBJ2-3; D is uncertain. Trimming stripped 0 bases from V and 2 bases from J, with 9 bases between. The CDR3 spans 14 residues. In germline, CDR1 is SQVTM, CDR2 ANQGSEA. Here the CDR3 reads CSVEDRVATDTQYF. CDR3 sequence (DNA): TGCAGCGTTGAAGATCGGGTAGCCACAGATACGCAGTATTTT.

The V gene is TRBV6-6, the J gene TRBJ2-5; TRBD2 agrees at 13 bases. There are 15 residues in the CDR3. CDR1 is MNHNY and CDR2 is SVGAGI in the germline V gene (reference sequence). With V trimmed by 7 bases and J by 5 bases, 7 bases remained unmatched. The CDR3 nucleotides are TGTGCCAGCACCCCGACTAGCGGGGGGCGGGAGACCCAGTACTTC. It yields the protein CASTPTSGGRETQYF.

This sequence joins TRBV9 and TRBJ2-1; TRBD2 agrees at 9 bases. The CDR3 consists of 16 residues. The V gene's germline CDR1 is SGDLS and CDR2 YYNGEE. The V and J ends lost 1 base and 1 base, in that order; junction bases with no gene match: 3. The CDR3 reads CASSVIAGVSYNEQFF. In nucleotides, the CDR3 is TGTGCCAGCAGCGTAATAGCGGGGGTTTCCTACAATGAGCAGTTCTTC.